This TCR beta chain comes out of a study of blood T cell repertoires in COVID-19. About the research overall: Spain, Italy and the United States supplied samples that represented acute and convalescent COVID-19.

In the authors' workflow: Nucleated cell number was recorded as an estimate derived from reference gene primer amplification. TCRdb's copy holds only in-frame clones and misses some; the assay was immunoSEQ multiplex PCR. That table is the source of V, J and clone size, and D and trimming were worked out from the DNA. The data contain some 130,000 clones, roughly 90% of them singletons. The CDR3 runs to 13 residues. The ends were cut back, 2 bases at V and 2 bases at J, with 6 bases in the middle. Germline V gives CDR1 MDHEN, CDR2 SYDVKM. The chain employs TRBV28 and TRBJ1-2, with D unclear. The sequenced sample consisted of peripheral blood. This clonotype was sampled from a man in his fifties with active or convalescent COVID-19. The CDR3 region is CASSLASNYGYTF. CDR3 bases: TGTGCCAGCAGTTTAGCGTCAAACTATGGCTACACCTTC.